This entry is about one TCR beta chain. Autoimmune disease history or systemic immunosuppression led to patient exclusion. These data are taken from a study of OX40 agonist ivuxolimab in advanced cancers. Study-level information: Three patients showed partial responses: one hepatocellular carcinoma and two cutaneous melanoma cases.

The CDR3 covers 14 residues. Trimming at V came to 2 bases and at J to 4 bases, leaving 1 base not matched to a gene. From germline, CDR1 is KGHSH and CDR2 LQKENI. The protocol was immunoSEQ multiplex PCR, while the TCRdb copy is restricted to in-frame clones and leaves out a portion. The sample consists of 65,000 to 95,000 clones, about 91% of them appearing once. The sequencing used CD4+ or CD8+ T cells sorted from blood, collected in a trial of the OX40 agonist ivuxolimab. V is TRBV18 and J is TRBJ2-7, with 11 bases aligning to TRBD1. The receptor was derived from an adult with an advanced solid tumor such as melanoma, head and neck, liver or kidney cancer. This CDR3 is CASSPGQGAYEQYF. CDR3 bases: TGTGCCAGCTCACCAGGACAGGGGGCGTACGAGCAGTACTTC.